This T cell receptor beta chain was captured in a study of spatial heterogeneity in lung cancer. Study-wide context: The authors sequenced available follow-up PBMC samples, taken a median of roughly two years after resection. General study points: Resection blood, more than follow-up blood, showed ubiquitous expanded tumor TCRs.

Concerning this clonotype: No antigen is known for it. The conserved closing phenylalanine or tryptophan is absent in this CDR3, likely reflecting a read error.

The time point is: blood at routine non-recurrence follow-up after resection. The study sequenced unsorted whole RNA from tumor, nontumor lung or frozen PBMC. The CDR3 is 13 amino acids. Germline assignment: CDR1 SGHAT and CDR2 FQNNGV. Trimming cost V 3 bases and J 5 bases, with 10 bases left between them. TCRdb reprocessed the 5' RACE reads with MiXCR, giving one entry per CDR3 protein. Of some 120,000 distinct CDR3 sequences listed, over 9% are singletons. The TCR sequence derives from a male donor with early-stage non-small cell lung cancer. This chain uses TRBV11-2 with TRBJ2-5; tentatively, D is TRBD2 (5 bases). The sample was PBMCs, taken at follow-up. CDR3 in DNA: TGTGCCAGCAGCTTCGGGGAAAGGGAGACCCAGTACTAC. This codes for CASSFGERETQYY.